Listed below are T cell receptor beta chains from one sample, sequenced in a study of blood T cell repertoires in COVID-19. Repertoires were generated with immunoSEQ multiplex PCR, while TCRdb's copy carries only in-frame clones and drops some. The sample lists approximately 150,000 clones, 78% seen once, with more than 1.5% in the top ten. Sequencing was done on a sample of peripheral blood. The receptors derive from a woman aged 60 to 75 with acute or convalescent COVID-19. Each CDR3 is given with its conserved first and last residue. The order of the fields is D gene, clone size, V gene, J gene, CDR3 DNA, CDR3 protein. A D gene is named only where the DNA matches it firmly. Size is stated for part of the rows, as once, few or many counts, or as a class when the clone is expanded.

d_call: NA
clone_size: NA
v_call: TRBV12-3/TRBV12-4
j_call: TRBJ2-1
cdr3_nt: TGTGCCAGCAGTACTAATGAGCAGTTCTTC
cdr3_aa: CASSTNEQFF

d_call: TRBD2
clone_size: NA
v_call: TRBV7-7
j_call: TRBJ2-5
cdr3_nt: TGTGCCAGCAGCTCGAGCGGGAGGGGAGGAGAGACCCAGTACTTC
cdr3_aa: CASSSSGRGGETQYF

d_call: NA
clone_size: NA
v_call: TRBV20-1
j_call: TRBJ2-7
cdr3_nt: TGCAGTTGGCGGGTATACTACGAGCAGTACTTC
cdr3_aa: CSWRVYYEQYF

d_call: TRBD1
clone_size: NA
v_call: TRBV7-7
j_call: TRBJ2-7
cdr3_nt: TGTGCTAGCAGCCCAGCCGGGACAGATTTTTCCGAGCAGTACTTC
cdr3_aa: CASSPAGTDFSEQYF

d_call: NA
clone_size: NA
v_call: TRBV4-2
j_call: TRBJ1-1
cdr3_nt: TGTGCCAGCAGCCATAAGGACTTACCTTTCTTT
cdr3_aa: CASSHKDLPFF

d_call: NA
clone_size: NA
v_call: TRBV27
j_call: TRBJ1-1
cdr3_nt: TGTGCCAGCAGTCCATGGAATACGGGGAACACTGAAGCTTTCTTT
cdr3_aa: CASSPWNTGNTEAFF

d_call: NA
clone_size: NA
v_call: TRBV6-5
j_call: TRBJ1-1
cdr3_nt: TGTGCCAGCAGCACCCGCGACAGGACCGCTGAAGCTTTCTTT
cdr3_aa: CASSTRDRTAEAFF

d_call: TRBD2
clone_size: NA
v_call: TRBV7-9
j_call: TRBJ2-1
cdr3_nt: TGTGCCAGCAGCTATAGCGGGACTCACAATGAGCAGTTCTTC
cdr3_aa: CASSYSGTHNEQFF

d_call: NA
clone_size: NA
v_call: TRBV12-3/TRBV12-4
j_call: TRBJ2-7
cdr3_nt: TGTGCCAGCACCACGGACAGCTCCTACGAGCAGTACTTC
cdr3_aa: CASTTDSSYEQYF

d_call: TRBD2
clone_size: NA
v_call: TRBV7-2
j_call: TRBJ2-3
cdr3_nt: TGTGCCAGCAGCGCATTAGCGGGAGATACGCAGTATTTT
cdr3_aa: CASSALAGDTQYF

d_call: NA
clone_size: once
v_call: TRBV7-2
j_call: TRBJ1-6
cdr3_nt: TGTGCCAGCAGCTTCTTACTCTATAATTCACCCCTCCACTTT
cdr3_aa: CASSFLLYNSPLHF

d_call: NA
clone_size: NA
v_call: TRBV3-1/TRBV3-2
j_call: TRBJ2-1
cdr3_nt: TGTGCCAGCAGCTTTAGCCCCCAGTCCTACAATGAGCAGTTCTTC
cdr3_aa: CASSFSPQSYNEQFF

d_call: TRBD1
clone_size: NA
v_call: TRBV28
j_call: TRBJ1-5
cdr3_nt: TGTGCCAGCAGTCCCCCCCGACAGGGGAGCAATCAGCCCCAGCATTTT
cdr3_aa: CASSPPRQGSNQPQHF

d_call: NA
clone_size: NA
v_call: TRBV4-2
j_call: TRBJ2-1
cdr3_nt: TGTGCCAGCAGCCAAGATAGGGGGACCTACAATGAGCAGTTCTTC
cdr3_aa: CASSQDRGTYNEQFF

d_call: NA
clone_size: NA
v_call: TRBV15
j_call: TRBJ2-5
cdr3_nt: TGTGCCACCAGCAGTGCGGTACGGGACACAGAGACCCAGTACTTC
cdr3_aa: CATSSAVRDTETQYF

d_call: NA
clone_size: NA
v_call: TRBV28
j_call: TRBJ2-5
cdr3_nt: TGTGCCAGCAGTGGCTGGCGAGGCGTAGAGACCCAGTACTTC
cdr3_aa: CASSGWRGVETQYF

d_call: TRBD2
clone_size: NA
v_call: TRBV18
j_call: TRBJ2-1
cdr3_nt: TGTGCCAGCTCACCACGGGAGGGCCCCACCCCTTACAATGAGCAGTTCTTC
cdr3_aa: CASSPREGPTPYNEQFF

d_call: TRBD1
clone_size: NA
v_call: TRBV6-6
j_call: TRBJ1-3
cdr3_nt: TGTGCCAGCAGTTTGGACAGGGCTGGAAACACCATATATTTT
cdr3_aa: CASSLDRAGNTIYF

d_call: NA
clone_size: once
v_call: TRBV4-1
j_call: TRBJ2-7
cdr3_nt: TGCGCCAGCAGCCAAGTTGGAGGCTACGAGCAGTACTTC
cdr3_aa: CASSQVGGYEQYF

d_call: TRBD2
clone_size: few
v_call: TRBV18
j_call: TRBJ2-7
cdr3_nt: TGTGCCAGCTCCGGACTAGCGGGAGAGGGATCCTACGAGCAGTACTTC
cdr3_aa: CASSGLAGEGSYEQYF

d_call: TRBD2
clone_size: NA
v_call: TRBV5-1
j_call: TRBJ2-2
cdr3_nt: TGCGCCAGCAGCTTCACATTAGCGGGAGGGAACACCGGGGAGCTGTTTTTT
cdr3_aa: CASSFTLAGGNTGELFF

d_call: NA
clone_size: NA
v_call: TRBV11-2
j_call: TRBJ2-3
cdr3_nt: TGTGCCAGCAGCTTATCCGGGAGTGACTCAGATACGCAGTATTTT
cdr3_aa: CASSLSGSDSDTQYF

d_call: TRBD2
clone_size: NA
v_call: TRBV4-1
j_call: TRBJ2-7
cdr3_nt: TGCGCCAGCAGCCCAGGACTAGCGGATTACGAGCAGTACTTC
cdr3_aa: CASSPGLADYEQYF

d_call: TRBD1
clone_size: NA
v_call: TRBV28
j_call: TRBJ1-6
cdr3_nt: TGTGCCAGCAGTTTATTGGGGGGGACAGGGAGGTCCTATAATTCACCCCTCCACTTT
cdr3_aa: CASSLLGGTGRSYNSPLHF

d_call: TRBD2
clone_size: NA
v_call: TRBV7-3
j_call: TRBJ2-1
cdr3_nt: TGTGCCAGCAGCTTAACGGGGACTAGCGGGAGCTCCTACAATGAGCAGTTCTTC
cdr3_aa: CASSLTGTSGSSYNEQFF

d_call: NA
clone_size: NA
v_call: TRBV4-1
j_call: TRBJ1-5
cdr3_nt: TGCGCCAGCAGCCAAGATGCCCGGGGGGTCAATCAGCCCCAGCATTTT
cdr3_aa: CASSQDARGVNQPQHF

d_call: TRBD2
clone_size: NA
v_call: TRBV28
j_call: TRBJ2-7
cdr3_nt: TGTGCCAGCAGTTTAGCCGGGACTAACATCTACGAGCAGTACTTC
cdr3_aa: CASSLAGTNIYEQYF

d_call: NA
clone_size: NA
v_call: TRBV6-1
j_call: TRBJ2-7
cdr3_nt: TGTGCCAGCAGTGAAGCGCTGTTTCAGGGCTACGAGCAGTACTTC
cdr3_aa: CASSEALFQGYEQYF

d_call: NA
clone_size: NA
v_call: TRBV6-2/TRBV6-3
j_call: TRBJ1-2
cdr3_nt: TGTGCCAGCAGCCGCGGGGGGTATGGCTACACCTTC
cdr3_aa: CASSRGGYGYTF

d_call: NA
clone_size: NA
v_call: TRBV7-6
j_call: TRBJ2-1
cdr3_nt: TGTGCCAGCAGTTTCGACTACTACAATGAGCAGTTCTTC
cdr3_aa: CASSFDYYNEQFF

d_call: NA
clone_size: NA
v_call: TRBV20-1
j_call: TRBJ1-1
cdr3_nt: TGCAGTGCTAGTCCCTTCGTACTTAACACTGAAGCTTTCTTT
cdr3_aa: CSASPFVLNTEAFF

d_call: TRBD2
clone_size: NA
v_call: TRBV3-1/TRBV3-2
j_call: TRBJ2-5
cdr3_nt: TGTGCCAGCAGCCAAGGCGGGATCGGGGGGGAGACCCAGTACTTC
cdr3_aa: CASSQGGIGGETQYF

d_call: NA
clone_size: NA
v_call: TRBV7-8
j_call: TRBJ2-2
cdr3_nt: TGTGCCAGCAGCTTAGGTATCCCCGGGGAGCTGTTTTTT
cdr3_aa: CASSLGIPGELFF

d_call: TRBD2
clone_size: NA
v_call: TRBV5-4
j_call: TRBJ2-7
cdr3_nt: TGTGCCAGCAGCTCTAGCGGGAGTAACAACGAGCAGTACTTC
cdr3_aa: CASSSSGSNNEQYF

d_call: NA
clone_size: NA
v_call: TRBV4-1
j_call: TRBJ1-1
cdr3_nt: TGCGCCAGCAGCCAAGACAGAATGAACACTGAAGCTTTCTTT
cdr3_aa: CASSQDRMNTEAFF

d_call: NA
clone_size: NA
v_call: TRBV6-6
j_call: TRBJ2-3
cdr3_nt: TGTGCCAGCAGTCCTAGACCGACAGATACGCAGTATTTT
cdr3_aa: CASSPRPTDTQYF

d_call: TRBD1
clone_size: NA
v_call: TRBV6-5
j_call: TRBJ1-6
cdr3_nt: TGTGCCAGCAGTCTCTTGGACAGGGGTAATTCACCCCTCCACTTT
cdr3_aa: CASSLLDRGNSPLHF

d_call: NA
clone_size: NA
v_call: TRBV5-1
j_call: TRBJ2-3
cdr3_nt: TGCGCCAGCAGCCGCGGAGATACGCAGTATTTT
cdr3_aa: CASSRGDTQYF

d_call: NA
clone_size: NA
v_call: TRBV7-6
j_call: TRBJ1-1
cdr3_nt: TGTGCCAGCAGCTCTCTCGCAGGGCATAACACTGAAGCTTTCTTT
cdr3_aa: CASSSLAGHNTEAFF

d_call: NA
clone_size: NA
v_call: TRBV11-1
j_call: TRBJ1-2
cdr3_nt: TGTGCCAGCAGCTCCAACTTAGACAGACGATACACCTTC
cdr3_aa: CASSSNLDRRYTF

d_call: NA
clone_size: NA
v_call: TRBV20-1
j_call: TRBJ1-2
cdr3_nt: TGCAGTGCTACCGGTAGCTATGGCTACACCTTC
cdr3_aa: CSATGSYGYTF

d_call: TRBD2
clone_size: NA
v_call: TRBV27
j_call: TRBJ2-7
cdr3_nt: TGTGCCAGCAGTCCTGGACTAGCTATTGAGCAGTACTTC
cdr3_aa: CASSPGLAIEQYF

d_call: NA
clone_size: NA
v_call: TRBV10-3
j_call: TRBJ2-1
cdr3_nt: TGTGCCATCAGTGAGGGGGGCCCTGGGGTATATGAGCAGTTCTTC
cdr3_aa: CAISEGGPGVYEQFF

d_call: TRBD1
clone_size: few
v_call: TRBV27
j_call: TRBJ1-4
cdr3_nt: TGTGCCAGCAGTCATTATACAGGGGGACGTGAAAAACTGTTTTTT
cdr3_aa: CASSHYTGGREKLFF

d_call: NA
clone_size: NA
v_call: TRBV5-1
j_call: TRBJ2-3
cdr3_nt: TGCGCCAGCAGCGTCCTACCCCCAGATACGCAGTATTTT
cdr3_aa: CASSVLPPDTQYF

d_call: TRBD2
clone_size: once
v_call: TRBV2
j_call: TRBJ2-2
cdr3_nt: TGTGCCAGCAGCCCAGCGGGAGGCGGCGGGGAGCTGTTTTTT
cdr3_aa: CASSPAGGGGELFF

d_call: TRBD1
clone_size: NA
v_call: TRBV28
j_call: TRBJ1-5
cdr3_nt: TGTGCCAGCAGTTCAGGGACAGGAATTCTATATAGCAATCAGCCCCAGCATTTT
cdr3_aa: CASSSGTGILYSNQPQHF

d_call: TRBD2
clone_size: NA
v_call: TRBV7-2
j_call: TRBJ2-3
cdr3_nt: TGTGCCAGCAGTCGCATCTGGATAGCGGCGGGAGCGGCTGATACGCAGTATTTT
cdr3_aa: CASSRIWIAAGAADTQYF

d_call: NA
clone_size: NA
v_call: TRBV27
j_call: TRBJ2-7
cdr3_nt: TGTGCCAGCAGAATACAGGAACCAATGGACTCCTACGAGCAGTACTTC
cdr3_aa: CASRIQEPMDSYEQYF